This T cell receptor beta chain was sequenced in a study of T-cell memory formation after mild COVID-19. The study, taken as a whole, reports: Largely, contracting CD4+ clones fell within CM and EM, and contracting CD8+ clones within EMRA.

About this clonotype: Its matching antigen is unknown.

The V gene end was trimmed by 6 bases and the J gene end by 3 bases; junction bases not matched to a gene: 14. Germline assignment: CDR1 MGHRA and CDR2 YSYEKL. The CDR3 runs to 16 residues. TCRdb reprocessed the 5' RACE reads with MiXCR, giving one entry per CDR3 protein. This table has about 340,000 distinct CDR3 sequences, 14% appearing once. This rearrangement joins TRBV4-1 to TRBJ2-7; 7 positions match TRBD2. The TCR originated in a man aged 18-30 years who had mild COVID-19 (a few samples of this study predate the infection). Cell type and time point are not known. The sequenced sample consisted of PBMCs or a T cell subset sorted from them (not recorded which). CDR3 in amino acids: CASSLSGTTNLYEQYF. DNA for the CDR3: TGCGCCAGCAGTCTATCCGGGACTACGAACCTCTACGAGCAGTACTTC.